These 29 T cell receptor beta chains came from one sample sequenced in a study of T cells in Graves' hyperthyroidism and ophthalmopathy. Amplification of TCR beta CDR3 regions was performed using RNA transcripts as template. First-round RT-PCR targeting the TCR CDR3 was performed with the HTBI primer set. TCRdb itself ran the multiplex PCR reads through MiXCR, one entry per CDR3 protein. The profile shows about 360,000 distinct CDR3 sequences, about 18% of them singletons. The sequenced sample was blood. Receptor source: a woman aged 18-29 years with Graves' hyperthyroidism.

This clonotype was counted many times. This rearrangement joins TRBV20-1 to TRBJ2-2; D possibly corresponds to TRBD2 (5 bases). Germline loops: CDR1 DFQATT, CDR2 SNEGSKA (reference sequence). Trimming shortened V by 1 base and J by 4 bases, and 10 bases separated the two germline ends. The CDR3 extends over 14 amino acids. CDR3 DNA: TGCAGTGCTAGAGCCGGGGTGACCACCGGGGAGCTGTTTTTT. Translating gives CSARAGVTTGELFF.

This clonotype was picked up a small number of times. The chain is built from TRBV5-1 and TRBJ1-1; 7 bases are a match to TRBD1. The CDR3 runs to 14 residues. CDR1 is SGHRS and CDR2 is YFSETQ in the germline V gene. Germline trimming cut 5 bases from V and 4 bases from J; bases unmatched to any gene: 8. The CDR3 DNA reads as TGCGCCAGCAGAAGAGGGGGCGGGGGCACTGAAGCTTTCTTT. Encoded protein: CASRRGGGGTEAFF.

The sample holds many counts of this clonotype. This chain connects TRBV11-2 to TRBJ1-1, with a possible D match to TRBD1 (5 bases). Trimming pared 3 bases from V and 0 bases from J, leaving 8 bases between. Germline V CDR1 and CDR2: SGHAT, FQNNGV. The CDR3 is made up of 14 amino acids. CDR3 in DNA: TGTGCCAGCAGCTTCAGGGCGGTGAACACTGAAGCTTTCTTT. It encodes CASSFRAVNTEAFF.

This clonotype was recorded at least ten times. The CDR3 region has the DNA TGTGCCAGCAGTCCCGTTGAGGGAGGGACCCAGTACTTC. It specifies CASSPVEGGTQYF. The rearrangement joins TRBV6-5 to TRBJ2-5; perhaps TRBD2 as D (6 bases). V gave up 5 bases and J gave up 7 bases, with 14 bases separating them. The length of the CDR3 is 13 residues. The germline gives CDR1 MNHEY, CDR2 SVGAGI.

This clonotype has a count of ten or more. Written as DNA, the CDR3 is TGCGCCAGCACGGGCCCTCCCTGGGGGGGCACTGAAGCTTTCTTT. It yields the protein CASTGPPWGGTEAFF. V is TRBV4-1 and J is TRBJ1-1; possible D gene TRBD1, 5 bases. The V gene lost 7 bases and the J gene lost 4 bases, with 19 bases spanning the gap. This CDR3 has 15 residues. Germline V gene sequence: CDR1 MGHRA, CDR2 YSYEKL.

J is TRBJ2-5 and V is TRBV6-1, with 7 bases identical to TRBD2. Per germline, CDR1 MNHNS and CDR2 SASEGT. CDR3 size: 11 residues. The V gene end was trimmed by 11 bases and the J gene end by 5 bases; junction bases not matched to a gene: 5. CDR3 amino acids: CAAGLVETQYF. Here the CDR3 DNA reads TGTGCCGCCGGACTAGTCGAGACCCAGTACTTC.

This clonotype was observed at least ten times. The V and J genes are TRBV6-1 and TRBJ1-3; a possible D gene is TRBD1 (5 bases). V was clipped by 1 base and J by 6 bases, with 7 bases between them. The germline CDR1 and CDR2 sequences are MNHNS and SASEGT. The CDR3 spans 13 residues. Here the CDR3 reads CASSEGGTNTIYF. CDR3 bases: TGTGCCAGCAGTGAAGGGGGCACAAACACCATATATTTT.

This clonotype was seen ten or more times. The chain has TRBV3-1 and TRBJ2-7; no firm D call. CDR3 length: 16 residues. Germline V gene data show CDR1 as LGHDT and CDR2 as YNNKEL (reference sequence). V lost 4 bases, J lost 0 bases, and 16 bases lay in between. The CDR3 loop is CASSPLRQASSYEQYF. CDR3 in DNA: TGTGCCAGCAGCCCCCTCCGCCAGGCGAGCTCCTACGAGCAGTACTTC.

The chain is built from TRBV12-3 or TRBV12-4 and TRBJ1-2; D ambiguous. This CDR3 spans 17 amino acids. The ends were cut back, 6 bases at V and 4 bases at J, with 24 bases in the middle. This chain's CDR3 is CASRTGTGDWRAYGYTF. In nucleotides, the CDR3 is TGTGCCAGCAGAACTGGTACGGGAGACTGGCGGGCCTATGGCTACACCTTC.

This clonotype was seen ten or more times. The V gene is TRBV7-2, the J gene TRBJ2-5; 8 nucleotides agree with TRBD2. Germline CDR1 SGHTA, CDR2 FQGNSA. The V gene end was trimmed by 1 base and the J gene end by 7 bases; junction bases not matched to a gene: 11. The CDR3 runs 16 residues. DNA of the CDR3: TGTGCCAGCAGCTTAGTCCCAGCGGGGGCCTGGGGGACCCAGTACTTC. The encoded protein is CASSLVPAGAWGTQYF. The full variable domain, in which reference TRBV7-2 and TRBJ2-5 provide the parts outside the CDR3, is GAGVSQSPSNKVTEKGKDVELRCDPISGHTALYWYRQSLGQGLEFLIYFQGNSAPDKSGLPSDRFSAERTGGSVSTLTIQRTQQEDSAVYLCASSLVPAGAWGTQYFGPGTRLLVL.

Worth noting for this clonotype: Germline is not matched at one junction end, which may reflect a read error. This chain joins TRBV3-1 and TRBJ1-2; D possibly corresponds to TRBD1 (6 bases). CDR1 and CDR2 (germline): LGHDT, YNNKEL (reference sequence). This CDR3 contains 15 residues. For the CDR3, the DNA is TGTGCCAGCATCCAAGATAGCAGGGGTTTGCATGGCTACACCTTC. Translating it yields CASIQDSRGLHGYTF.

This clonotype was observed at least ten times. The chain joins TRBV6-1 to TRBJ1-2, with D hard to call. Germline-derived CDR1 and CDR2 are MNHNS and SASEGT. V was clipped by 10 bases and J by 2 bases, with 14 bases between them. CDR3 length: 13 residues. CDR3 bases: TGTGCCACCCGCCTGACTTCAAACTATGGCTACACCTTC. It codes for CATRLTSNYGYTF.

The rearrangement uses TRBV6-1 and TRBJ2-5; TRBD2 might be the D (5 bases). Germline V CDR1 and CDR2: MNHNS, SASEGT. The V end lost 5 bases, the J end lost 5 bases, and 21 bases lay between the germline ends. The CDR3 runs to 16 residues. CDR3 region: CASSPPGRERSETQYF. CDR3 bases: TGTGCCAGCAGTCCACCCGGCCGGGAAAGGTCGGAGACCCAGTACTTC.

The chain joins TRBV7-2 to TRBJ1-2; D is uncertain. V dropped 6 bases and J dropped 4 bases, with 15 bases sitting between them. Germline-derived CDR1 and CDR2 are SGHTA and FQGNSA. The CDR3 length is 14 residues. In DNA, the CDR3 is TGTGCCAGCAGTTTAAAGGGCGGAAGCTATGGCTACACCTTC. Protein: CASSLKGGSYGYTF.

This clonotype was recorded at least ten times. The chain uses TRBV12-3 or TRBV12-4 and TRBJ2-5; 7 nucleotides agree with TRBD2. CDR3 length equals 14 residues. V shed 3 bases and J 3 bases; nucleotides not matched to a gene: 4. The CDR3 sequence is CASSLVGGEETQYF. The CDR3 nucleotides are TGTGCCAGCAGTTTGGTGGGGGGGGAAGAGACCCAGTACTTC.

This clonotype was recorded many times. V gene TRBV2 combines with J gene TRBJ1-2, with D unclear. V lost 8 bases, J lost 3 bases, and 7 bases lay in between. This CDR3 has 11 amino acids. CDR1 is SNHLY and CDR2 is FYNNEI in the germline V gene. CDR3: CASRSDYGYTF. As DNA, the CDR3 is TGTGCCAGCCGGTCGGACTATGGCTACACCTTC.

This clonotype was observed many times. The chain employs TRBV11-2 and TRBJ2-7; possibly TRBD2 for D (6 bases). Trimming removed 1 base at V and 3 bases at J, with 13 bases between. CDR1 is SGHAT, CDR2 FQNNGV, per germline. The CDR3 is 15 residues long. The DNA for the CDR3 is TGTGCCAGCAGCTTAGTGGAGGGGATGTACTACGAGCAGTACTTC. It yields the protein CASSLVEGMYYEQYF. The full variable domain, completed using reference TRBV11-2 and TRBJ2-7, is EAGVAQSPRYKIIEKRQSVAFWCNPISGHATLYWYQQILGQGPKLLIQFQNNGVVDDSQLPKDRFSAERLKGVDSTLKIQPAKLEDSAVYLCASSLVEGMYYEQYFGPGTRLTVT.

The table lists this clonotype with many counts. The CDR3 region has the DNA TGTGCCAGCTCATCGGACATAGGGGCAGGGAGCGAGCAGTACTTC. Amino acids: CASSSDIGAGSEQYF. The genes are TRBV18 and TRBJ2-7; perhaps D is TRBD1 or TRBD2 (5 bases each). The V end lost 5 bases, the J end lost 6 bases, and 20 bases lay between the germline ends. This CDR3 has 15 amino acids. Germline loops: CDR1 KGHSH, CDR2 LQKENI.

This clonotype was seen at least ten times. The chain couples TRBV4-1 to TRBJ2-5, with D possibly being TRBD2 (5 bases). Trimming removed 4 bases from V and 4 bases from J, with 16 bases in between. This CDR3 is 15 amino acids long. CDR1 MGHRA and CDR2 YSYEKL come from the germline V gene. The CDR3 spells CASSLRSYEGETQYF. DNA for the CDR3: TGCGCCAGCAGCCTACGGAGCTACGAGGGAGAGACCCAGTACTTC.

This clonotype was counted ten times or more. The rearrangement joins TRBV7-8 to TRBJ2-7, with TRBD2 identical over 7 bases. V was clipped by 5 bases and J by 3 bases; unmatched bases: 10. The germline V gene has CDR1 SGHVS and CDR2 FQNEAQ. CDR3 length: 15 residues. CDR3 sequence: CASSPGRLADYEQYF. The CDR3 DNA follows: TGTGCCAGCAGCCCCGGTAGGCTAGCGGACTACGAGCAGTACTTC.

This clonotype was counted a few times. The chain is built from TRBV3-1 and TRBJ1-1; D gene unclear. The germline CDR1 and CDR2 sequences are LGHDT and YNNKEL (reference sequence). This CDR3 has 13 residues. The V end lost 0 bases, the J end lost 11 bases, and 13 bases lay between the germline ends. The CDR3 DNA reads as TGTGCCAGCAGCCAAGACACACCTCCGGAGGCTTTCTTT. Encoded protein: CASSQDTPPEAFF.

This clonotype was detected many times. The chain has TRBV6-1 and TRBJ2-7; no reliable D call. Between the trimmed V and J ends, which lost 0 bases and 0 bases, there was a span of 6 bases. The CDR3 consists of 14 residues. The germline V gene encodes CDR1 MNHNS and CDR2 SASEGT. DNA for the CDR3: TGTGCCAGCAGTGAAGCGGTGGTCTCCTACGAGCAGTACTTC. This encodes CASSEAVVSYEQYF.

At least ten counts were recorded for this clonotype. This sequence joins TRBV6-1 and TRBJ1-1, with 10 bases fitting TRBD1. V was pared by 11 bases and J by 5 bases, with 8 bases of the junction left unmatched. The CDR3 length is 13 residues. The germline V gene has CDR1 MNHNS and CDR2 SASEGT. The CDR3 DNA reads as TGTGCCTCCAGGGACAGGGGTGGTACTGAAGCTTTCTTT. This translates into CASRDRGGTEAFF.

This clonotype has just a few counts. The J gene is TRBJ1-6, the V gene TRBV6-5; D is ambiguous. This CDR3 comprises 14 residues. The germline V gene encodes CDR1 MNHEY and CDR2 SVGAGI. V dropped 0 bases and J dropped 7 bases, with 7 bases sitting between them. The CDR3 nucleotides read TGTGCCAGCAGTTACTCCGCCGGGAATTCACCCCTCCACTTT. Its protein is CASSYSAGNSPLHF.

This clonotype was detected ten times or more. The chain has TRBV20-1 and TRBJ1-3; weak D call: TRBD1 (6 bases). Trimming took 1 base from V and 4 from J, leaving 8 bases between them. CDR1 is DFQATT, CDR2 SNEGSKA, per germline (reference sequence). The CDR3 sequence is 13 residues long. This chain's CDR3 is CSARGGQGNTIYF. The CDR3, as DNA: TGCAGTGCTAGAGGCGGACAGGGAAACACCATATATTTT.

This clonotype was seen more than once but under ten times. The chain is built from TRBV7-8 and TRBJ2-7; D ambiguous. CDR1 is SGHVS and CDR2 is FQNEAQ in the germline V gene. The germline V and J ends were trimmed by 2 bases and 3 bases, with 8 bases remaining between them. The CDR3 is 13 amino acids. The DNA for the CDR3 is TGTGCCAGCAGCTTACCATATAACTACGAGCAGTACTTC. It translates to CASSLPYNYEQYF.

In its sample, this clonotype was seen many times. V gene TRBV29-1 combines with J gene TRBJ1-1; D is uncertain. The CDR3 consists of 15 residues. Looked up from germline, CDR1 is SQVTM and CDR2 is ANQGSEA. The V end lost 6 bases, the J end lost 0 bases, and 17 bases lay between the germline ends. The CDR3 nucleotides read TGCAGCGTCGGCCTGACGAGTCAGCTGAACACTGAAGCTTTCTTT. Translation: CSVGLTSQLNTEAFF.

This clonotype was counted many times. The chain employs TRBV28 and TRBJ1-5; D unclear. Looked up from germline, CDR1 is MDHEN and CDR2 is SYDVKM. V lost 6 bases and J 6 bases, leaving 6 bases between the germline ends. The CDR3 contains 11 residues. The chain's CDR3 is CASRRRQPQHF. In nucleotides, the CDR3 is TGTGCCAGCAGGAGGCGTCAGCCCCAGCATTTT.

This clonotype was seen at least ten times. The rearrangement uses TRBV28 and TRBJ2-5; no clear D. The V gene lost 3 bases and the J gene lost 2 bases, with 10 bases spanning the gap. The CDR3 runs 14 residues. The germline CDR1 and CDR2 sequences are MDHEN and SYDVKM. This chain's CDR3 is CASSLVGRQETQYF. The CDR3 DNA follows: TGTGCCAGCAGTTTGGTGGGAAGGCAAGAGACCCAGTACTTC.